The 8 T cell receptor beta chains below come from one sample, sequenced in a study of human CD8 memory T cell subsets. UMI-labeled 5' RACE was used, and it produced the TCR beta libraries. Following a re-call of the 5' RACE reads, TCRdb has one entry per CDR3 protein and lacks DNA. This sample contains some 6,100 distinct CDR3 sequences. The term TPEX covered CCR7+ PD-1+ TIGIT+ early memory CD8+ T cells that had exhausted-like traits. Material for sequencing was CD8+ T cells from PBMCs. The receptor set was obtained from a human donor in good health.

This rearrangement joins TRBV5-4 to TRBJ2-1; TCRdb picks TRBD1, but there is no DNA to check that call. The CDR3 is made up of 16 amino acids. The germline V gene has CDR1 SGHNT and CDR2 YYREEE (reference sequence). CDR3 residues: CASSLQGLSSYNEQFF. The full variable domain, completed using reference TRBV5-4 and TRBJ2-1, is ETGVTQSPTHLIKTRGQQVTLRCSSQSGHNTVSWYQQALGQGPQFIFQYYREEENGRGNFPPRFSGLQFPNYSSELNVNALELDDSALYLCASSLQGLSSYNEQFFGPGTRLTVL.

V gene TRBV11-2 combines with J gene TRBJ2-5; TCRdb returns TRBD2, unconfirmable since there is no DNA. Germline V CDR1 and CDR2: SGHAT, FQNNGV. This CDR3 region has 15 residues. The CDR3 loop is CASIQETGPQETQYF.

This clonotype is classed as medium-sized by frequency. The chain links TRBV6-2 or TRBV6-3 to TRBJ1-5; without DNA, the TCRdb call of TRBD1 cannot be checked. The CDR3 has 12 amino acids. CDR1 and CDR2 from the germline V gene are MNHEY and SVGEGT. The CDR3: CATQGSNQPQHF.

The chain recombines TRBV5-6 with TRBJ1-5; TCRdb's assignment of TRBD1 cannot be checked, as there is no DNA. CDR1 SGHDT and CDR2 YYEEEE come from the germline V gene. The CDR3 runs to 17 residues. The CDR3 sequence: CASSLEKTVQGGQPQHF.

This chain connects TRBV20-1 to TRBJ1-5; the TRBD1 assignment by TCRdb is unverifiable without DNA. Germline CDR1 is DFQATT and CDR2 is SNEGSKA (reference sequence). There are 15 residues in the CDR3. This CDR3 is CSASGGRQANQPQHF.

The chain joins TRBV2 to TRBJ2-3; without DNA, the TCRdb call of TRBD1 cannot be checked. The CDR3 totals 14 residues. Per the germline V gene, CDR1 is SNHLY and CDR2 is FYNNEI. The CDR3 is CASGGRQGTDTQYF.

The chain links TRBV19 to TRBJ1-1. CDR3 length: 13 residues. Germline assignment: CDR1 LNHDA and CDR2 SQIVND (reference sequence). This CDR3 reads CASSQWVNTEAFF. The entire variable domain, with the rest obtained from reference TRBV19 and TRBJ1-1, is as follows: DGGITQSPKYLFRKEGQNVTLSCEQNLNHDAMYWYRQDPGQGLRLIYYSQIVNDFQKGDIAEGYSVSREKKESFPLTVTSAQKNPTAFYLCASSQWVNTEAFFGQGTRLTVV.

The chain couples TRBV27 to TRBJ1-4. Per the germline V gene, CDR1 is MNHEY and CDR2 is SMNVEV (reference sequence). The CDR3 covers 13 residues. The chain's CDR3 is CASSLAGREKLFF.